Listed here is a single TCR beta chain. Its antigen is currently unknown. A read error may account for a junction end that differs from germline. Through a sample-barcoded 5' primer and a J-beta primer mix, a second PCR was run for roughly 7 to 12 cycles. TCRdb recomputed calls from the 5' RACE reads with MiXCR, one row per CDR3 protein. The sample has 800,000 to 950,000 distinct CDR3 sequences, approximately 32% seen once. This specimen comes from a study of blood T cells in healthy people across ages. Study information: For every two T cells, template switching captured about one barcoded beta molecule. Study-level points and caveats: Donor CMV status, an unknown factor, possibly confounded changes in expanded clonotypes. Researchers judged that diversity estimates from one million T cells fell short of true values.

The V gene's germline CDR1 is KGHSH and CDR2 LQKENI. This CDR3 has 14 amino acids. These data also featured in a second study, about T cells of mothers and their children. That source reports: Thymic selection molds TCR recombination output in a comparable way in related and unrelated pairs.

The V and J genes are TRBV18 and TRBJ1-1; 9 positions agree with TRBD1. Sequences were obtained from blood. This clonotype was obtained from a woman between 35 and 50 years old in good health. CDR3 sequence (DNA): TGTGCCGGCTCCCGACAGGGGGATAACACTGAAGCTTTCTTT. The encoded protein is CAGSRQGDNTEAFF.